Each of the 10 T cell receptor beta chains below was sequenced from the same sample in a study of immune evolution from preneoplasia to lung adenocarcinoma. The data were produced by immunoSEQ multiplex PCR, yet TCRdb's version contains in-frame clones alone and is incomplete. The sample has several thousand clones, roughly 79% seen once. The sequenced sample consisted of FFPE adjacent normal lung tissue. These receptors all stem from a person between 65 and 79 years old with lung adenocarcinoma.

This chain links TRBV5-1 with TRBJ2-3; D not certain. V was shortened by 0 bases and J by 6 bases, with 8 bases between the two germline ends. CDR3 length equals 13 residues. Germline V lookup: CDR1 SGHRS, CDR2 YFSETQ. The CDR3 protein is CASSLGHGDTQYF. The CDR3, as DNA: TGCGCCAGCAGCTTGGGACACGGCGATACGCAGTATTTT.

V and J are TRBV30 and TRBJ2-7, with TRBD2 matching over 11 bases. Per the germline V gene, CDR1 is GTSNPN and CDR2 is SVGIG (reference sequence). The V and J ends lost 0 bases and 2 bases, in that order; junction bases with no gene match: 6. The CDR3 length is 16 residues. This CDR3 is CAWSVRSSGRTYEQYF. The CDR3, as DNA: TGTGCCTGGAGTGTAAGGTCTAGCGGGAGGACCTACGAGCAGTACTTC. The variable domain in full, completed from reference TRBV30 and TRBJ2-7, reads SQTIHQWPATLVQPVGSPLSLECTVEGTSNPNLYWYRQAAGRGLQLLFYSVGIGQISSEVPQNLSASRPQDRQFILSSKKLLLSDSGFYLCAWSVRSSGRTYEQYFGPGTRLTVT.

The rearrangement links TRBV29-1 to TRBJ1-1, with a possible D match to TRBD1 (6 bases). V lost 5 bases to trimming and J lost 1 base, with 8 bases between them. The CDR3 has 12 amino acids. Looked up from germline, CDR1 is SQVTM and CDR2 is ANQGSEA. CDR3: CSVLTGNTEAFF. The CDR3 nucleotides read TGCAGCGTTCTGACAGGGAACACTGAAGCTTTCTTT.

The rearrangement uses TRBV30 and TRBJ2-2; D not certain. The germline gives CDR1 GTSNPN, CDR2 SVGIG (reference sequence). This CDR3 has 13 residues. Trimming pared 3 bases from V and 2 bases from J, leaving 7 bases between. The CDR3 region has the DNA TGTGCCTGGAGACTTAAAAACACCGGGGAGCTGTTTTTT. This encodes CAWRLKNTGELFF.

V usage is TRBV29-1 and J usage is TRBJ1-2; 7 bases map to TRBD1. The CDR3 runs 14 residues. V lost 2 bases to trimming and J lost 5 bases; unmatched junction nucleotides: 8. CDR1 and CDR2 (germline): SQVTM, ANQGSEA. The CDR3 DNA reads as TGCAGCGTTGAAATCGACAGGGACCGATATGGCTACACCTTC. Its protein is CSVEIDRDRYGYTF.

The genes are TRBV7-6 and TRBJ2-5; 8 bases are a match to TRBD1. Trimming took 5 bases from V and 5 from J; bases not matched to a gene: 10. The germline V gene encodes CDR1 SGHVS and CDR2 FNYEAQ. The CDR3 has 15 amino acids. For the CDR3, the DNA is TGTGCCAGCAGCCCTCATACAGGGGGAGGTGAGACCCAGTACTTC. This codes for CASSPHTGGGETQYF.

The chain carries TRBV9 and TRBJ1-1; 11 bases agree with TRBD1. V lost 3 bases and J lost 8; bases outside the gene matches: 15. This CDR3 contains 17 residues. Germline V lookup: CDR1 SGDLS, CDR2 YYNGEE. The CDR3 sequence is CASSAPVLGQGVGEAFF. The CDR3 DNA follows: TGTGCCAGCAGCGCTCCCGTCCTGGGACAGGGGGTTGGAGAAGCTTTCTTT.

The chain carries TRBV6-1 and TRBJ1-4, with TRBD1 as a possible D gene (5 bases). CDR1 and CDR2 (germline): MNHNS, SASEGT. The CDR3 loop spans 12 amino acids. V lost 4 bases and J 8 bases, leaving 8 bases between the germline ends. In nucleotides, the CDR3 is TGTGCCAGCAGTGTATCAGGGGAAAAACTGTTTTTT. This sequence encodes CASSVSGEKLFF.

This chain links TRBV4-1 with TRBJ1-2, with D perhaps matching TRBD1 (5 bases). This CDR3 is 14 amino acids long. Germline V CDR1 and CDR2: MGHRA, YSYEKL. Trimming shortened V by 0 bases and J by 8 bases, and 13 bases separated the two germline ends. DNA of the CDR3: TGCGCCAGCAGCCAAGACCAGGGTCTCCAAGGCTACACCTTC. Translated, it gives CASSQDQGLQGYTF.

This chain connects TRBV13 to TRBJ2-7; 8 nucleotides agree with TRBD1. The germline V gene has CDR1 PRHDT and CDR2 FYEKMQ (reference sequence). The CDR3 length is 13 residues. The trim removed 8 bases at V and 5 bases at J, leaving 8 bases unmatched. The CDR3 DNA is TGTGCCAGCTGCCGAGGACAGGGAAACGAGCAGTACTTC. Its protein is CASCRGQGNEQYF.